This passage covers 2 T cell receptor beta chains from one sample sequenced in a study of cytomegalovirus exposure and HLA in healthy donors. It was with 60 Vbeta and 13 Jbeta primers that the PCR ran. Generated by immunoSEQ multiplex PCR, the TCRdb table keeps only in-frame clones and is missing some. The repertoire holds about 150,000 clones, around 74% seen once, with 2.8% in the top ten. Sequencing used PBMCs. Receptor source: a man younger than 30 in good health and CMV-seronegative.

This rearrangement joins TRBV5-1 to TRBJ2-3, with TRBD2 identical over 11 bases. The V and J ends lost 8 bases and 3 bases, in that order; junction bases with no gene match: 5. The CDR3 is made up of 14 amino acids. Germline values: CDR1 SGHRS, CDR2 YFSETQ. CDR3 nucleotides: TGCGCCAGTACGGGACTAGCGGTGACAGATACGCAGTATTTT. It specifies CASTGLAVTDTQYF.

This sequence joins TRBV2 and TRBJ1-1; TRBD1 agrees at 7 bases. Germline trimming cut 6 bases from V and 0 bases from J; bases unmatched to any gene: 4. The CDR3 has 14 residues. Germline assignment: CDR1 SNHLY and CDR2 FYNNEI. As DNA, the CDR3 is TGTGCCAGCAGCGAGGGACAGATGAACACTGAAGCTTTCTTT. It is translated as CASSEGQMNTEAFF.